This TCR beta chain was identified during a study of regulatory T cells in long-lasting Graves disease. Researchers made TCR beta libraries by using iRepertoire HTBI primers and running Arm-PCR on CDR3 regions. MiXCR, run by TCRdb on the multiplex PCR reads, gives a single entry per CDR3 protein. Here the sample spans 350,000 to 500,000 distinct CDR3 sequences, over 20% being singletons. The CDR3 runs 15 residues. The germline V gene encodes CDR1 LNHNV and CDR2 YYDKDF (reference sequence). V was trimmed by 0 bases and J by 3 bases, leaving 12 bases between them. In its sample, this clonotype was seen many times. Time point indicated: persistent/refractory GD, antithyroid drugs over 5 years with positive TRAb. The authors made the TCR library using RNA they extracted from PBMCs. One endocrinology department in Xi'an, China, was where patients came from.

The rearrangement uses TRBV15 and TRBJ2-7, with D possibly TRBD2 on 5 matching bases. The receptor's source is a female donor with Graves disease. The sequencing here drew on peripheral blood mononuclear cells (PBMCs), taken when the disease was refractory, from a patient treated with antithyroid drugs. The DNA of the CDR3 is TGTGCCACCAGCAGAGATCTCACTAGGTACTACGAGCAGTACTTC. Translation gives CATSRDLTRYYEQYF.